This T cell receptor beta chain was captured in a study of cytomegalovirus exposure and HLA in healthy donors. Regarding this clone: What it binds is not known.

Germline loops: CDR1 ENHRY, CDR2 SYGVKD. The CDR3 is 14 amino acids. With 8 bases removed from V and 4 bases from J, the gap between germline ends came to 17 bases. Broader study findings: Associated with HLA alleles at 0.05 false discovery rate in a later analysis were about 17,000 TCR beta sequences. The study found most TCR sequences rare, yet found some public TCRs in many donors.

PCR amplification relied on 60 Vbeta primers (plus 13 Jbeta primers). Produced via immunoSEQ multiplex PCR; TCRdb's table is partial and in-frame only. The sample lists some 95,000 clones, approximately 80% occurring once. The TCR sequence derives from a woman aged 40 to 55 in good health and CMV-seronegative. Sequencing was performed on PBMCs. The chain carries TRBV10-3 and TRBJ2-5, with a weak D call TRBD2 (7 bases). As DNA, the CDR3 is TGTGCCATCGGCCAGGCGGGGGCGTTAGAGACCCAGTACTTC. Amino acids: CAIGQAGALETQYF.